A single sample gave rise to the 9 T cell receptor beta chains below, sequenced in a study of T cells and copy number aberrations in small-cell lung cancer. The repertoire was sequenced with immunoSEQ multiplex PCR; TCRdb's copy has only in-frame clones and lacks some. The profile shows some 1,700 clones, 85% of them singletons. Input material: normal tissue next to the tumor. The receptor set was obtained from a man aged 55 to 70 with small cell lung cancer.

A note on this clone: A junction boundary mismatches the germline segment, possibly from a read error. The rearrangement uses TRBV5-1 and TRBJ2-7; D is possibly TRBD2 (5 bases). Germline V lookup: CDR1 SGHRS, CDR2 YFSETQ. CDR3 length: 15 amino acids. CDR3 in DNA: TGCGCCAGCGGCTTGAGTCGAGCGGAGCTTTACGAGCAGTACTTC. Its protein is CASGLSRAELYEQYF.

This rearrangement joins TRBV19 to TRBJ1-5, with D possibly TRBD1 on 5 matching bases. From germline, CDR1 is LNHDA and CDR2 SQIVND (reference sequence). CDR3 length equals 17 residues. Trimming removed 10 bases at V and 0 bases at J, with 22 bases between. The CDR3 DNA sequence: TGTGCCATCTCACCACAAACGTCTGGGGGTAGCAATCAGCCCCAGCATTTT. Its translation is CAISPQTSGGSNQPQHF.

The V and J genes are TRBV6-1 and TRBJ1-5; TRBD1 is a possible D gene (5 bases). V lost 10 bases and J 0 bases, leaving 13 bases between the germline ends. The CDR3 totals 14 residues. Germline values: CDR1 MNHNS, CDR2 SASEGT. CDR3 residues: CATLEGYSNQPQHF. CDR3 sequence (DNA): TGTGCCACCCTGGAGGGGTATAGCAATCAGCCCCAGCATTTT.

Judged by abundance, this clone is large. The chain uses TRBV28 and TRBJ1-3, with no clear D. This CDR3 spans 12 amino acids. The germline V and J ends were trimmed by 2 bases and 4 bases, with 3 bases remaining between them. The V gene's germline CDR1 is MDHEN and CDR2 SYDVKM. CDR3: CASSLGGNTIYF. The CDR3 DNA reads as TGTGCCAGCAGTTTAGGGGGAAACACCATATATTTT.

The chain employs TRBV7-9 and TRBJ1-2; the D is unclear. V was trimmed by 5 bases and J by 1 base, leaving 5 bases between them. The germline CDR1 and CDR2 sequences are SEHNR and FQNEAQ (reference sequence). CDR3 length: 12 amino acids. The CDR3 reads CASSGDNYGYTF. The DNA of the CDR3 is TGTGCCAGCAGCGGGGATAACTATGGCTACACCTTC. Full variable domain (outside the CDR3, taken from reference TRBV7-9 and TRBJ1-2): DTGVSQNPRHKITKRGQNVTFRCDPISEHNRLYWYRQTLGQGPEFLTYFQNEAQLEKSRLLSDRFSAERPKGSFSTLEIQRTEQGDSAMYLCASSGDNYGYTFGSGTRLTVV.

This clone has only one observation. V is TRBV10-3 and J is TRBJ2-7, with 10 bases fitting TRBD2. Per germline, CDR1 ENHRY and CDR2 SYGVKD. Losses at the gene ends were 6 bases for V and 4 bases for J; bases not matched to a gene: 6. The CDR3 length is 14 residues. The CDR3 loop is CAIRRSSGSYEQYF. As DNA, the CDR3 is TGTGCCATCAGGCGATCTAGCGGGAGTTACGAGCAGTACTTC.

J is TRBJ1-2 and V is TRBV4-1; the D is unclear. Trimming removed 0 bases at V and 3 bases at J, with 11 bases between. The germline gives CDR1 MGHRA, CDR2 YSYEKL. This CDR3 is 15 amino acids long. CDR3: CASSQEWRAHYGYTF. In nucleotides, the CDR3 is TGCGCCAGCAGCCAAGAATGGCGGGCGCACTATGGCTACACCTTC.

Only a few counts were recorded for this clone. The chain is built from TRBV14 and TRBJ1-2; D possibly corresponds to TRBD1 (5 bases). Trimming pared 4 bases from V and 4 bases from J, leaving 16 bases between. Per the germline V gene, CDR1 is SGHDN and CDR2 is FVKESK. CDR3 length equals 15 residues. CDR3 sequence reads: CASSPYPGGIYGYTF. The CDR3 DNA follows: TGTGCCAGCAGCCCCTATCCTGGGGGGATCTATGGCTACACCTTC.

CDR3: CASSQDARAGEAFF. The CDR3 bases are TGCGCCAGCAGCCAAGATGCTCGAGCTGGTGAAGCTTTCTTT. J is TRBJ1-1 and V is TRBV4-1; D gene unclear. This CDR3 comprises 14 residues. Germline assignment: CDR1 MGHRA and CDR2 YSYEKL. Between the trimmed V and J ends, which lost 0 bases and 7 bases, there was a span of 12 bases.